This is a list of T cell receptor beta chains from one sample in a study of regulatory T cells in long-lasting Graves disease. MiXCR, applied by TCRdb to the multiplex PCR reads, yields one record per CDR3 protein. Here the sample spans 500,000 to 700,000 distinct CDR3 sequences, around 30% being singletons. The sequencing here drew on peripheral blood mononuclear cells (PBMCs), taken when the disease was refractory, from a patient treated with antithyroid drugs. The receptors come from a female donor with Graves disease. Each CDR3 is given with its conserved first and last residue. A D gene is named only where the DNA matches it firmly. Not every row has a clone size; where given, it reads once, few, many or a size class.

few TRBJ2-5 TRBV5-1 TRBD2 CASSRSGSYETQYF TGCGCCAGCAGTCGGAGCGGGAGTTATGAGACCCAGTACTTC
many TRBJ2-7 TRBV2 TRBD1 CANGDRYYEQYF TGTGCCAACGGGGACAGATACTACGAGCAGTACTTC
few TRBJ2-2 TRBV10-3 TRBD1 CAIREQGLNTGELFF TGTGCCATCAGAGAACAGGGGTTGAACACCGGGGAGCTGTTTTTT
many TRBJ1-1 TRBV2 NA CASRTTPNTEAFF TGTGCCAGCAGGACGACACCAAACACTGAAGCTTTCTTT
few TRBJ1-1 TRBV2 NA CASIWQGLNTEAFF TGTGCCAGCATATGGCAGGGCCTGAACACTGAAGCTTTCTTT
NA TRBJ2-5 TRBV12-3/TRBV12-4 NA CASRGAVRTQYF TGTGCCAGCCGGGGGGCCGTCAGGACCCAGTACTTC
NA TRBJ2-7 TRBV12-3/TRBV12-4 NA CASSIRDVYEQYF TGTGCCAGCAGTATCCGGGACGTATACGAGCAGTACTTC
NA TRBJ2-5 TRBV7-3 TRBD1 CASSLGTAIQETQYF TGTGCCAGCAGCTTGGGGACAGCGATACAAGAGACCCAGTACTTC
NA TRBJ2-7 TRBV3-1 NA CASSHSRLLHYEQYF TGTGCCAGCAGCCACTCTAGGCTGCTCCACTACGAGCAGTACTTC
NA TRBJ1-5 TRBV12-3/TRBV12-4 NA CASRAGGEYQPQHF TGTGCCAGCAGAGCCGGGGGGGAGTATCAGCCCCAGCATTTT
once TRBJ2-7 TRBV27 TRBD1 CASRYRGVHEQYF TGTGCCAGCAGATACAGGGGTGTCCACGAGCAGTACTTC
NA TRBJ2-7 TRBV5-5 TRBD2 CASSSGTNEQYF TGTGCCAGCAGCTCCGGGACTAACGAGCAGTACTTC
NA TRBJ2-3 TRBV7-2 TRBD2 CASSLVASGRDTQYF TGTGCCAGCAGCTTAGTGGCTAGCGGGAGGGATACGCAGTATTTT
NA TRBJ1-2 TRBV6-1 NA CASSRDGGWYGYTF TGTGCCAGCAGTCGGGACGGAGGTTGGTATGGCTACACCTTC
NA TRBJ1-5 TRBV25-1 NA CASSSQGSHQPQHF TGTGCCAGCAGTTCCCAGGGATCCCATCAGCCCCAGCATTTT
many TRBJ2-6 TRBV5-1 NA CASSLAGANVLTF TGTGCCAGCAGTTTAGCTGGGGCCAACGTCCTGACTTTC
NA TRBJ1-4 TRBV14 TRBD1 CASSPSRDRGRNEKLFF TGTGCCAGCAGCCCGTCCCGGGACAGGGGGCGCAACGAAAAACTGTTTTTT
NA TRBJ2-4 TRBV28 TRBD2 CASSPTSPGTKNIQYF TGTGCCAGCAGCCCGACTAGCCCGGGCACCAAAAACATTCAGTACTTC
NA TRBJ1-5 TRBV5-5 TRBD1 CASSSARTGGLGSNQPQHF TGTGCCAGCAGCTCCGCCCGGACAGGTGGACTCGGGAGCAATCAGCCCCAGCATTTT
few TRBJ2-7 TRBV4-1 NA CASSQDWGGNYEQYF TGCGCCAGCAGCCAAGATTGGGGCGGGAACTACGAGCAGTACTTC
NA TRBJ1-1 TRBV5-1 NA CASSYLPGTMNTEAFF TGCGCCAGCAGTTACCTCCCTGGGACCATGAACACTGAAGCTTTCTTT
NA TRBJ2-5 TRBV30 TRBD2 CAWSPGLAGQETQYF TGTGCCTGGAGTCCCGGACTAGCGGGACAAGAGACCCAGTACTTC
NA TRBJ1-2 TRBV24-1 NA CATSGRTVNYGYTF TGTGCCACCAGTGGTAGGACGGTTAACTATGGCTACACCTTC
few TRBJ1-1 TRBV29-1 NA CSVAEKGINTEAFF TGCAGCGTTGCCGAGAAGGGAATCAACACTGAAGCTTTCTTT
few TRBJ1-5 TRBV7-2 NA CASSRSGGPLGGPQHF TGTGCCAGCAGCCGATCCGGGGGGCCGCTGGGTGGGCCCCAGCATTTT
NA TRBJ1-1 TRBV10-3 NA CAISGQGNTEAFF TGTGCCATCAGTGGGCAGGGGAACACTGAAGCTTTCTTT
many TRBJ2-7 TRBV6-5 NA CASTWSRGSSYEQYF TGTGCCAGCACTTGGTCGAGAGGTAGCTCCTACGAGCAGTACTTC
NA TRBJ1-3 TRBV5-1 NA CASSSAGAGFGNTIYF TGCGCCAGCAGCTCGGCCGGGGCCGGCTTTGGAAACACCATATATTTT
NA TRBJ2-1 TRBV7-9 NA CASSLANDQYNEQFF TGTGCCAGCAGCTTAGCAAATGACCAATACAATGAGCAGTTCTTC
NA TRBJ2-5 TRBV19 NA CASSNWEETQYF TGTGCCAGTAGTAACTGGGAAGAGACCCAGTACTTC
NA TRBJ2-5 TRBV7-9 NA CASGVASGEGETQYF TGTGCCAGCGGGGTCGCCAGCGGAGAGGGAGAGACCCAGTACTTC
few TRBJ1-1 TRBV20-1 NA CSARPPGYEAFF TGCAGTGCCCGACCTCCGGGCTATGAAGCTTTCTTT
NA TRBJ2-2 TRBV11-2 NA CASSGGTRSTGELFF TGTGCCAGCAGCGGAGGGACCAGGTCTACCGGGGAGCTGTTTTTT
many TRBJ1-1 TRBV6-2/TRBV6-3 TRBD1 CASPKGGQRNTEAFF TGTGCCAGCCCAAAAGGGGGACAGAGGAACACTGAAGCTTTCTTT
few TRBJ1-4 TRBV6-2/TRBV6-3 NA CASSYVGGEKLFF TGTGCCAGCAGTTACGTTGGGGGGGAAAAACTGTTTTTT
NA TRBJ1-2 TRBV3-1 TRBD1 CASSQDSGGDYGYTF TGTGCCAGCAGCCAAGACTCAGGGGGCGACTATGGCTACACCTTC
NA TRBJ2-7 TRBV6-5 NA CASSSGDSELSEQYF TGTGCCAGCAGTTCCGGAGACAGCGAACTCTCCGAGCAGTACTTC
few TRBJ2-7 TRBV20-1 NA CSARDLVGKGMPYEQYF TGCAGTGCTAGAGATCTCGTCGGTAAGGGAATGCCCTACGAGCAGTACTTC
many TRBJ2-7 TRBV28 NA CASSLWSTGRYEQYF TGTGCCAGCAGTTTATGGTCAACAGGACGCTACGAGCAGTACTTC
many TRBJ2-7 TRBV3-1 TRBD2 CASSLSGSGNEQYF TGTGCCAGCAGCCTTAGCGGGAGTGGGAACGAGCAGTACTTC
few TRBJ1-4 TRBV5-1 NA CASSSAPINEKLFF TGCGCCAGCAGCTCAGCGCCGATTAATGAAAAACTGTTTTTT
many TRBJ2-7 TRBV12-3/TRBV12-4 TRBD1 CASSLAGQAYEQYF TGTGCCAGCAGTTTAGCGGGACAGGCCTACGAGCAATACTTC
few TRBJ1-1 TRBV20-1 TRBD1 CSARPLQGFLNTEAFF TGCAGTGCTCGCCCCCTACAGGGGTTTTTAAACACTGAAGCTTTCTTT
many TRBJ1-5 TRBV5-6 NA CASSLAGAGNQPQHF TGTGCCAGCAGCTTGGCCGGTGCGGGCAATCAGCCCCAGCATTTT
NA TRBJ2-1 TRBV5-1 TRBD2 CASRPGLAGVRNEQFF TGCGCCAGCAGACCCGGACTAGCGGGAGTCCGCAATGAGCAGTTCTTC
few TRBJ2-7 TRBV20-1 TRBD1 CSARVGGQGAVRQYF TGCAGTGCTAGAGTAGGGGGACAGGGGGCGGTTAGGCAGTACTTC